The clone carrying this T cell receptor beta chain turned up a few times. Its antigen is unidentified. The CDR3 contains 16 residues. From germline, CDR1 is SGHAT and CDR2 FQDESV (reference sequence). Trimming removed 5 bases at V and 0 bases at J, with 11 bases between. RNA transcripts served as the template for amplifying TCR beta CDR3 regions. In the first-round RT-PCR of the TCR CDR3, the HTBI primer set was used. TCRdb re-called the multiplex PCR reads with MiXCR, one entry per CDR3 protein. The sample shows 350,000 or so distinct CDR3 sequences, about a sixth of them seen only once. This sample was included in a study of T cells in Graves' hyperthyroidism and ophthalmopathy. Study-wide findings and caveats: Ophthalmopathy got predicted by the model a median roughly 6.4 months before its onset. The blood repertoire included most of the expanded thyroid clonotypes above 0.001.

The sequenced sample was blood. The source of this sequence is a woman between 40 and 50 years old with Graves' ophthalmopathy. The chain employs TRBV11-1 and TRBJ2-6; D may be TRBD2 (6 bases). The DNA for the CDR3 is TGTGCCAGCAGCGGGCGGGACCGCTCTGGGGCCAACGTCCTGACTTTC. Its translation: CASSGRDRSGANVLTF.